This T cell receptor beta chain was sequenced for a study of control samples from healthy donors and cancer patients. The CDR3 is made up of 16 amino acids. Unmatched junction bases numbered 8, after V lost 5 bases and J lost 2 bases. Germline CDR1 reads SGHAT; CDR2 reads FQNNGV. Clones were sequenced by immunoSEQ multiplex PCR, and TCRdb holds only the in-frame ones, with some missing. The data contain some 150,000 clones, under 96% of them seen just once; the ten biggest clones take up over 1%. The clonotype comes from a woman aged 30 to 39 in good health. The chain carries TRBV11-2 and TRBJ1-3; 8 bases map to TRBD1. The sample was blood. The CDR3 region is CASSQLRGHTGNTIYF. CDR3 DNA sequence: TGTGCCAGCAGCCAACTCAGGGGGCATACTGGAAACACCATATATTTT.